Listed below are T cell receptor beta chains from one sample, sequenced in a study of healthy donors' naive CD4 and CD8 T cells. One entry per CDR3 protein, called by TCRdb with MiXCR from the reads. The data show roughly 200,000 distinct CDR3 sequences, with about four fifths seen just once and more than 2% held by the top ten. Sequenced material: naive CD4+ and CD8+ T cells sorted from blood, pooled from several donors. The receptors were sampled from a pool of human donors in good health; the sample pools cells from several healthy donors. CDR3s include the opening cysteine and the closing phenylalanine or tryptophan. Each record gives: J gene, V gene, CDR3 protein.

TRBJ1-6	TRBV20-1	CSALDTGTGNNSPLHF
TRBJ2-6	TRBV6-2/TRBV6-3	CASSPDNSGANVLTF
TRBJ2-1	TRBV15	CATSRVGQGNNEQFF
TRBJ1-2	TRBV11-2	CASSLSSSHTGVHGYTF
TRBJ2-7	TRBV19	CASRDREDYEQYF
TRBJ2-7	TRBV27	CASSLAGPYEQYF
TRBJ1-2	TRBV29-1	CSVQLDRLNYGYTF
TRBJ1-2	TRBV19	CASSILGQGAINYGYTF
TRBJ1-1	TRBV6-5	CASSYGTAKMNTEAFF
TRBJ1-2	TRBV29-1	CSLGGDSQDYTF
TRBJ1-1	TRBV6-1	CASSEAGANTEAFF
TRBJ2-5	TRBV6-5	CASSYGKTQYF
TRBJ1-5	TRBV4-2	CASSQDRTGADQPQHF
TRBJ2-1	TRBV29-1	CSVSYPTSGRANNEQFF
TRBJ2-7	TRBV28	CASTPGTDYYEQYF
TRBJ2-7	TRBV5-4	CASSLGLEQYF
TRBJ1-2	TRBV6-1	CASSDGDSYGYTF
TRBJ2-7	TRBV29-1	CSVERDSEQYF
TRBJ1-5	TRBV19	CASTIGGLRDNQPQHF
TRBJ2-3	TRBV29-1	CSVPSRADTQYF